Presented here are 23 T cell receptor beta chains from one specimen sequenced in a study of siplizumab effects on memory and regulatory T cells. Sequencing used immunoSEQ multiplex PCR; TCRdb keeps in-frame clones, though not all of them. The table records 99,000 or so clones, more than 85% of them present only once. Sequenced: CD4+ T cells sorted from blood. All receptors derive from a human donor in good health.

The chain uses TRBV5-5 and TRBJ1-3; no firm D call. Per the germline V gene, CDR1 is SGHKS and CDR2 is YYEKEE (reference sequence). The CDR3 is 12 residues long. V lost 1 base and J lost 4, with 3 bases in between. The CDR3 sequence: CASSLTGNTIYF. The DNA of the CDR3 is TGTGCCAGCAGCTTGACGGGAAACACCATATATTTT.

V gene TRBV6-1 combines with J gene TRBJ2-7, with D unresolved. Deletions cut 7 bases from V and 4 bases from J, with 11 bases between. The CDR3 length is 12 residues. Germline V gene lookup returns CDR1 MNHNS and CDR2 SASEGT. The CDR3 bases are TGTGCCAGCACTGGGCGGTTTTACGAGCAGTACTTC. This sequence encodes CASTGRFYEQYF.

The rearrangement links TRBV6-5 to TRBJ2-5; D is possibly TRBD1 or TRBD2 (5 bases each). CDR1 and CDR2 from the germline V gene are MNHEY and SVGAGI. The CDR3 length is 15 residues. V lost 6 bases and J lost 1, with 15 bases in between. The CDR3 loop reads CASSNNLGGQETQYF. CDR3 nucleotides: TGTGCCAGCAGCAATAACCTTGGGGGCCAAGAGACCCAGTACTTC.

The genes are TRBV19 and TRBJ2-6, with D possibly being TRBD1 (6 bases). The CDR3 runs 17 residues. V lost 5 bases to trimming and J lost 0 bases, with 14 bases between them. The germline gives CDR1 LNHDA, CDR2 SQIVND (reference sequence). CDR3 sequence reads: CASSPPGHLSGANVLTF. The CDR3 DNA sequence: TGTGCCAGTAGTCCCCCGGGACACCTCTCTGGGGCCAACGTCCTGACTTTC.

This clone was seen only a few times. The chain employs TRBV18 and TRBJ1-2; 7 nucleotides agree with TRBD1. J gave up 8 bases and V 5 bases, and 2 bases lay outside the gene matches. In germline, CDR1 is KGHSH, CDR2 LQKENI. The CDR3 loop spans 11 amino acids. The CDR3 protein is CASSTGDGYTF. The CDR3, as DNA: TGTGCCAGCTCAACAGGGGACGGCTACACCTTC.

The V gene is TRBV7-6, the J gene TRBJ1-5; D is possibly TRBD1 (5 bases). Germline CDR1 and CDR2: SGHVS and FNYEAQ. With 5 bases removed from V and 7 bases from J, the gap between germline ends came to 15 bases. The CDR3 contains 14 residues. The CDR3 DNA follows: TGTGCCAGCAGCCCGGGGACCCCTGGCCAGCCCCAGCATTTT. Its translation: CASSPGTPGQPQHF.

As DNA, the CDR3 is TGTGCCAGCAGCCTAAACCGGCCCGCTAATGAAAAACTGTTTTTT. It translates to CASSLNRPANEKLFF. This chain connects TRBV14 to TRBJ1-4; D gene unclear. Trimming cost V 4 bases and J 3 bases, with 12 bases left between them. The CDR3 length is 15 residues. Germline CDR1 and CDR2: SGHDN and FVKESK.

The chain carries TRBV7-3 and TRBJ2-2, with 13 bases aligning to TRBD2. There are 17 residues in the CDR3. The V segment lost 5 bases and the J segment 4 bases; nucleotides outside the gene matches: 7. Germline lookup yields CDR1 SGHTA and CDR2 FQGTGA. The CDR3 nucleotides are TGTGCCAGCAGCACAGGGACTAGCGGGGTTTTCACCGGGGAGCTGTTTTTT. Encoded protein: CASSTGTSGVFTGELFF.

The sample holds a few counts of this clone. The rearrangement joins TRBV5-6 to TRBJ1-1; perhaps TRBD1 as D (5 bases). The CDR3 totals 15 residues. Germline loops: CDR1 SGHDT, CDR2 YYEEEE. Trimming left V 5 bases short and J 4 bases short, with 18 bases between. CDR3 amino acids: CASRLIQGRGTEAFF. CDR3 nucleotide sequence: TGTGCCAGCAGGTTAATCCAAGGGAGGGGCACTGAAGCTTTCTTT.

The CDR3 here is CASSPTVNGYTF. DNA of the CDR3: TGTGCCAGCAGTCCGACAGTAAATGGCTACACCTTC. This chain links TRBV6-6 with TRBJ1-2, with D possibly matching TRBD1 (5 bases). Germline V gives CDR1 MNHNY, CDR2 SVGAGI (reference sequence). The CDR3 covers 12 residues. Trimming took off 5 bases at V and 6 bases at J, with 10 bases between the two ends.

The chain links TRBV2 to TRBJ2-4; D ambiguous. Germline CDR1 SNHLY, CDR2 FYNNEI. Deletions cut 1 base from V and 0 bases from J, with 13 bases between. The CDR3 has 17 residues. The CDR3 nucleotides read TGTGCCAGCAGTGAAGGGGCCAGCCACTTAGCCAAAAACATTCAGTACTTC. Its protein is CASSEGASHLAKNIQYF. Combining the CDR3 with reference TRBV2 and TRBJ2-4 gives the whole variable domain EPEVTQTPSHQVTQMGQEVILRCVPISNHLYFYWYRQILGQKVEFLVSFYNNEISEKSEIFDDQFSVERPDGSNFTLKIRSTKLEDSAMYFCASSEGASHLAKNIQYFGAGTRLSVL.

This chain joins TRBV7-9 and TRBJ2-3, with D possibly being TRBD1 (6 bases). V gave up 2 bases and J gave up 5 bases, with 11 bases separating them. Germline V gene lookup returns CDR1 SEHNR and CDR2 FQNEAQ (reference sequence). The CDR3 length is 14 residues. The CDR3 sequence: CASSLLGAVDTQYF. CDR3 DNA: TGTGCCAGCAGCTTATTGGGGGCCGTAGATACGCAGTATTTT.

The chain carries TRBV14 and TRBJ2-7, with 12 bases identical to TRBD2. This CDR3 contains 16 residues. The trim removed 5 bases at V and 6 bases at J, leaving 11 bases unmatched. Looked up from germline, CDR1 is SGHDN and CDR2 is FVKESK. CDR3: CASSFLTGTSGSEQYF. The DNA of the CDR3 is TGTGCCAGCAGCTTCTTAACGGGGACTAGCGGGTCCGAGCAGTACTTC. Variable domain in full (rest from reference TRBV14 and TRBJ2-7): EAGVTQFPSHSVIEKGQTVTLRCDPISGHDNLYWYRRVMGKEIKFLLHFVKESKQDESGMPNNRFLAERTGGTYSTLKVQPAELEDSGVYFCASSFLTGTSGSEQYFGPGTRLTVT.

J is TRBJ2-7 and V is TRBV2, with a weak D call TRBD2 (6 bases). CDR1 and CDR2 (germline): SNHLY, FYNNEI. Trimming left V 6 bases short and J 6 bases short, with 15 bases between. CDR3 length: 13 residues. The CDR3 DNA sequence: TGTGCCAGCAGCGGGGACTTATACGGCGAGCAGTACTTC. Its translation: CASSGDLYGEQYF. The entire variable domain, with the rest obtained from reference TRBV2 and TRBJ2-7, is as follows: EPEVTQTPSHQVTQMGQEVILRCVPISNHLYFYWYRQILGQKVEFLVSFYNNEISEKSEIFDDQFSVERPDGSNFTLKIRSTKLEDSAMYFCASSGDLYGEQYFGPGTRLTVT.

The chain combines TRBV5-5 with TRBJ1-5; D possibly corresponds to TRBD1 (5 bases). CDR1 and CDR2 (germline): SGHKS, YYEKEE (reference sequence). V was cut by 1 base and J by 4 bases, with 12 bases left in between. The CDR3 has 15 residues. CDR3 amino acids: CASSLQGLPNQPQHF. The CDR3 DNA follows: TGTGCCAGCAGCTTGCAGGGCTTACCTAATCAGCCCCAGCATTTT.

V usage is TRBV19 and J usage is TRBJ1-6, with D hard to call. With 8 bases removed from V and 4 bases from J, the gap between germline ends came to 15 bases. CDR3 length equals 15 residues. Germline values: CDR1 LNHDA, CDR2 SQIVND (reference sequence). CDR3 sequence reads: CASCAGVMYNSPLHF. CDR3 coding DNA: TGTGCCAGTTGTGCTGGGGTGATGTATAATTCACCCCTCCACTTT.

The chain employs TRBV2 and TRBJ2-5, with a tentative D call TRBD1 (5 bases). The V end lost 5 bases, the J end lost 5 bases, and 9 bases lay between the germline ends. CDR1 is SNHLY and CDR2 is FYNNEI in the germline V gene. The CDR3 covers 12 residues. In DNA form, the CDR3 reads TGTGCCAGCAGTCAGGGTACGGAGACCCAGTACTTC. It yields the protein CASSQGTETQYF. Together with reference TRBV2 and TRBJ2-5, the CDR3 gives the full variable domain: EPEVTQTPSHQVTQMGQEVILRCVPISNHLYFYWYRQILGQKVEFLVSFYNNEISEKSEIFDDQFSVERPDGSNFTLKIRSTKLEDSAMYFCASSQGTETQYFGPGTRLLVL.

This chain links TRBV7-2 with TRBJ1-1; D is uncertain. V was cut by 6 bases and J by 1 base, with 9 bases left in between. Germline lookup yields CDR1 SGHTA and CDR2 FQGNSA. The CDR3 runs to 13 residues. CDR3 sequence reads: CASSRRGNTEAFF. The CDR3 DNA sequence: TGTGCCAGCAGTCGACGAGGGAACACTGAAGCTTTCTTT. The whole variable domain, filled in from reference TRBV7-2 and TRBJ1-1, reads GAGVSQSPSNKVTEKGKDVELRCDPISGHTALYWYRQSLGQGLEFLIYFQGNSAPDKSGLPSDRFSAERTGGSVSTLTIQRTQQEDSAVYLCASSRRGNTEAFFGQGTRLTVV.

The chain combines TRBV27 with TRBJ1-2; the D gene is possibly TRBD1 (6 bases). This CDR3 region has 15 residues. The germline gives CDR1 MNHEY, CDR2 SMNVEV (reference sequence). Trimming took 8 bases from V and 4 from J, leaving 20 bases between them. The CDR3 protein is CASAAGGANIYGYTF. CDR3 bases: TGTGCCAGCGCTGCGGGGGGGGCCAACATCTATGGCTACACCTTC.

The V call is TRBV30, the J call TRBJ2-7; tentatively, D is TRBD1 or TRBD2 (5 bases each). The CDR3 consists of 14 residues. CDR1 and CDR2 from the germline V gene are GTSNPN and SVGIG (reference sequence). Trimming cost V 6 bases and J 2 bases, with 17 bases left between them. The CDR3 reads CACHRPGPAYEQYF. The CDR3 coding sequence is TGTGCCTGTCATCGCCCGGGACCGGCCTACGAGCAGTACTTC.

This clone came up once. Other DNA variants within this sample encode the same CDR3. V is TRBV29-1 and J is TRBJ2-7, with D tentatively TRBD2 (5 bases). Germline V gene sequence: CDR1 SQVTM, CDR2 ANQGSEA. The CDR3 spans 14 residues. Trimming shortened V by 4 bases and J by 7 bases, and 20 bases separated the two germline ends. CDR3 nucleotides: TGCAGCGTTGGAGGTGGTCGGGGTTCGGGGGAGCAGTACTTC. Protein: CSVGGGRGSGEQYF.

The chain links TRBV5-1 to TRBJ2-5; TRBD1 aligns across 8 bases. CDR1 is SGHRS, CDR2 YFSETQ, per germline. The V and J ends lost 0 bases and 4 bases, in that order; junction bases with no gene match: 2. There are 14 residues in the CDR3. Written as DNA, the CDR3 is TGCGCCAGCAGCTTGGGGACAGGGAGAGAGACCCAGTACTTC. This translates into CASSLGTGRETQYF.

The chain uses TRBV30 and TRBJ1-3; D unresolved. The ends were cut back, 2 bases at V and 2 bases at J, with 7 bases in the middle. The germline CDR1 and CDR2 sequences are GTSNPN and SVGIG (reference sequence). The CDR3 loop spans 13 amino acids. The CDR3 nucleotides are TGTGCCTGGAGTAACAACGCTGGAAACACCATATATTTT. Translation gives CAWSNNAGNTIYF.